The clone carrying this T cell receptor beta chain was observed a handful of times. No antigen is known for it. The sample is drawn from a study of response to subunit inactivated influenza vaccine. TCRdb redid the calling of the RT-PCR reads with MiXCR, one entry per CDR3 protein. The top ten clones hold 10% of a sample with about 570,000 distinct CDR3 sequences, about 10% of them seen once. Germline CDR1 reads SEHNR; CDR2 reads FQNEAQ (reference sequence). After removal of 5 bases from V and 6 bases from J, the junction contained 9 bases not matched to a gene. The CDR3 spans 16 residues. Study-level results: Authors suggested that a seasonal influenza vaccination recruits few new T cells each time.

The sample was PBMCs from blood, taken on the day of vaccination. The TCR comes from a man aged 50 to 60 who received an inactivated influenza vaccine. The chain uses TRBV7-9 and TRBJ1-4; 10 bases fit TRBD1. CDR3 in amino acids: CASSPYQGQGYEKLFF. The CDR3 DNA reads TGTGCCAGCAGCCCTTATCAGGGACAGGGGTATGAAAAACTGTTTTTT.